This T cell receptor beta chain was obtained from a study of regulatory T cells in long-lasting Graves disease. The CDR3 is 13 residues long. V dropped 3 bases and J dropped 2 bases, with 8 bases sitting between them. Germline CDR1 reads MNHEY; CDR2 reads SMNVEV (reference sequence). This clonotype was recorded at least ten times. Noted time point: persistent/refractory GD, antithyroid drugs over 5 years with positive TRAb. Preparation of the TCR library used RNA extracted from PBMCs. Library construction for TCR beta used iRepertoire HTBI primers and Arm-PCR of CDR3 regions. TCRdb reprocessed the multiplex PCR reads with MiXCR, giving one entry per CDR3 protein. The sample records roughly 450,000 distinct CDR3 sequences, about a fifth being singletons.

This TCR came from a female donor with Graves disease. Sequences were derived from peripheral blood mononuclear cells (PBMCs), sampled when the disease was refractory, from a patient treated with antithyroid drugs. The J gene is TRBJ2-7, the V gene TRBV27, with D unresolved. CDR3 DNA: TGTGCCAGCAGTTTTGGGCCCGCCTACGAGCAGTACTTC. Amino acids: CASSFGPAYEQYF.